One sample yielded the 10 T cell receptor beta chains listed below, sequenced in a study of cytomegalovirus exposure and HLA in healthy donors. PCR was performed using 60 Vbeta and 13 Jbeta primers. Assay used: immunoSEQ multiplex PCR; TCRdb lists only in-frame clones, some missing. The data contain about 180,000 clones, roughly 80% of them singletons. Sequencing used PBMCs. Every receptor here comes from a man aged 35 to 55 in good health and CMV-seronegative.

The chain employs TRBV5-1 and TRBJ2-7; maybe TRBD2 (6 bases). The germline V and J ends were trimmed by 0 bases and 5 bases, with 15 bases remaining between them. Germline loops: CDR1 SGHRS, CDR2 YFSETQ. The length of the CDR3 is 15 residues. In DNA, the CDR3 is TGCGCCAGCAGCTTGGAAGTTCGCGGGATACACGAGCAGTACTTC. Its translation is CASSLEVRGIHEQYF.

The V call is TRBV5-4, the J call TRBJ2-1; maybe TRBD2 (5 bases). This CDR3 has 14 residues. CDR1 SGHNT and CDR2 YYREEE come from the germline V gene (reference sequence). Trimming removed 0 bases from V and 9 bases from J, with 13 bases in between. The DNA of the CDR3 is TGTGCCAGCAGCTTGGTCCCACTAGTCGGTGAGCAGTTCTTC. This sequence encodes CASSLVPLVGEQFF. Drawing the rest from reference TRBV5-4 and TRBJ2-1, the complete variable domain is ETGVTQSPTHLIKTRGQQVTLRCSSQSGHNTVSWYQQALGQGPQFIFQYYREEENGRGNFPPRFSGLQFPNYSSELNVNALELDDSALYLCASSLVPLVGEQFFGPGTRLTVL.

V and J are TRBV6-5 and TRBJ1-2, with a weak D call TRBD1 (5 bases). The CDR3 length is 13 residues. Trimming removed 6 bases from V and 9 bases from J, with 17 bases in between. From germline, CDR1 is MNHEY and CDR2 SVGAGI. This CDR3 reads CASSSPQGRRYTF. CDR3 nucleotide sequence: TGTGCCAGCAGCTCGCCGCAGGGCCGACGCTACACCTTC.

J is TRBJ1-6 and V is TRBV15; TRBD1 is a possible D gene (5 bases). CDR3 length equals 14 residues. V gave up 8 bases and J gave up 9 bases, with 17 bases separating them. Germline CDR1 and CDR2: LNHNV and YYDKDF (reference sequence). CDR3 in amino acids: CATSRGGRGSPLHF. The CDR3 DNA reads TGTGCCACCTCGAGAGGTGGGAGGGGTTCACCCCTCCACTTT.

This rearrangement joins TRBV20-1 to TRBJ2-5; D remains unclear. Per germline, CDR1 DFQATT and CDR2 SNEGSKA (reference sequence). The CDR3 has 11 residues. V was pared by 5 bases and J by 6 bases, with 10 bases between. The CDR3 sequence is CSALMVQTQYF. The CDR3 DNA sequence: TGCAGTGCTCTAATGGTCCAGACCCAGTACTTC.

This clone showed up just once. The rearrangement links TRBV11-3 to TRBJ1-1, with TRBD1 as a possible D gene (5 bases). The CDR3 extends over 14 amino acids. Germline loops: CDR1 SGHNT, CDR2 YENEEA. V dropped 5 bases and J dropped 0 bases, with 10 bases sitting between them. The CDR3 DNA follows: TGTGCCAGCAGCATGGGGCGATTGAACACTGAAGCTTTCTTT. Encoded protein: CASSMGRLNTEAFF.

This chain links TRBV19 with TRBJ1-2, with 7 positions matching TRBD1. There are 13 residues in the CDR3. Unmatched junction bases numbered 1, after V lost 3 bases and J lost 3 bases. Looked up from germline, CDR1 is LNHDA and CDR2 is SQIVND (reference sequence). CDR3: CASSIQGDYGYTF. The CDR3 DNA sequence: TGTGCCAGTAGTATTCAGGGGGACTATGGCTACACCTTC.

The gene calls are TRBV7-8 and TRBJ1-4; 7 bases fit TRBD1. The V gene's germline CDR1 is SGHVS and CDR2 FQNEAQ. The CDR3 length is 16 residues. V was clipped by 7 bases and J by 1 base; unmatched bases: 9. CDR3 residues: CASTGGQDETNEKLFF. As DNA, the CDR3 is TGTGCCAGCACAGGTGGACAGGACGAAACTAATGAAAAACTGTTTTTT.

V is TRBV5-6 and J is TRBJ1-3; possible D gene TRBD1, 6 bases. V dropped 2 bases and J dropped 4 bases, with 10 bases sitting between them. CDR1 and CDR2 from the germline V gene are SGHDT and YYEEEE. CDR3 length equals 14 residues. CDR3 amino acids: CASSFTGIGNTIYF. The DNA of the CDR3 is TGTGCCAGCAGCTTTACAGGGATCGGAAACACCATATATTTT.

The chain couples TRBV7-8 to TRBJ1-4, with 7 bases identical to TRBD1. The junction had 7 bases not matched to a gene; V was cut back by 6 bases and J by 0 bases. The germline CDR1 and CDR2 sequences are SGHVS and FQNEAQ. The length of the CDR3 is 16 residues. In DNA form, the CDR3 reads TGTGCCAGCAGTTCATACAGGGGAGCAACTAATGAAAAACTGTTTTTT. It specifies CASSSYRGATNEKLFF. Complete variable domain (other parts from reference TRBV7-8 and TRBJ1-4): GAGVSQSPRYKVAKRGQDVALRCDPISGHVSLFWYQQALGQGPEFLTYFQNEAQLDKSGLPSDRFFAERPEGSVSTLKIQRTQQEDSAVYLCASSSYRGATNEKLFFGSGTQLSVL.